This TCR beta chain was captured in a study of radiotherapy plus CTLA-4 blockade in lung cancer. Repertoires were generated with immunoSEQ multiplex PCR, while TCRdb's copy carries only in-frame clones and drops some. This sample has about 99,000 clones, with approximately 86% found just once. The table lists this clone with a count of one. Its antigen is undetermined. CTLA-4 blockade using ipilimumab, together with focal radiation, was received by patients with chemo-refractory metastatic non-small-cell lung cancer. Germline trimming cut 0 bases from V and 10 bases from J; bases unmatched to any gene: 5. This CDR3 is 13 amino acids long. Looked up from germline, CDR1 is MGHRA and CDR2 is YSYEKL. Study-wide findings and caveats: Radiotherapy with ipilimumab was followed by blood expansion of tumor-derived clones.

The receptor was derived from a human donor with non-small cell lung cancer that progressed on radiotherapy plus ipilimumab. This chain uses TRBV4-1 with TRBJ1-1, with 7 nucleotides matching TRBD1. This specimen consisted of peripheral blood, obtained from a patient treated with radiotherapy plus ipilimumab. The CDR3 here is CASSQDRGLIAFF. CDR3 DNA: TGCGCCAGCAGCCAAGATAGGGGGCTGATAGCTTTCTTT.